The clone carrying this T cell receptor beta chain was recorded many times. The target antigen is unknown. This entry comes from a study of OX40 agonist ivuxolimab in advanced cancers. Study background: Ivuxolimab, an antibody that agonizes OX40 (CD134), was administered to the patients.

Patients who had autoimmune disease history or got systemic immunosuppression were left out. The repertoire was sequenced with immunoSEQ multiplex PCR; TCRdb's copy has only in-frame clones and lacks some. The sample gives about 51,000 clones, around 84% of which show up once; roughly 25% is in the top ten. Broader study findings: Some nonresponders likewise displayed low normalized T-cell clonal expansion. Dose levels from 0.1 to 3.0 mg/kg saw CD4+ and CD8+ blood T cells expand clonally by week 6.

The germline V gene encodes CDR1 MNHEY and CDR2 SMNVEV (reference sequence). This CDR3 is 13 amino acids long. V was cut by 0 bases and J by 6 bases, with 9 bases left in between. The chain employs TRBV27 and TRBJ2-7; D ambiguous. Source: CD4+ or CD8+ T cells sorted from blood, taken in a trial of the OX40 agonist ivuxolimab. The receptor's source is an adult with an advanced solid tumor such as melanoma, head and neck, liver or kidney cancer. This CDR3 reads CASSLSWGFEQYF. The DNA for the CDR3 is TGTGCCAGCAGTTTATCGTGGGGTTTCGAGCAGTACTTC.